These 19 T cell receptor beta chains were all obtained from the same sample, sequenced in a study of post-analysis software for immune sequencing data. Whole-study findings and limits: TRBV5-6, TRBV5-1 and TRBV20-1 belonged to a set of five TRBV segments that were more frequent in patients than controls.

These receptors lack a known antigen. TCR beta cDNA libraries had unique molecular identifiers. Each CDR3 protein is one row after TCRdb ran MiXCR on the PCR reads. In the table there are approximately 630,000 distinct CDR3 sequences, roughly three fifths of which are singletons. The sequenced material came from blood. Every receptor here comes from a girl between 2 and 10 years old with multiple sclerosis.

The rearrangement joins TRBV29-1 to TRBJ1-1; the match to TRBD1 covers 8 bases. The ends lost 6 bases at V and 3 bases at J; junction bases unmatched: 3. The germline V gene has CDR1 SQVTM and CDR2 ANQGSEA. This CDR3 has 12 amino acids. The CDR3 DNA reads TGCAGCGTGATGGGACAGGACACTGAAGCTTTCTTT. Amino acids: CSVMGQDTEAFF. The variable domain in full, with the rest retrieved from reference TRBV29-1 and TRBJ1-1, is SAVISQKPSRDICQRGTSLTIQCQVDSQVTMMFWYRQQPGQSLTLIATANQGSEATYESGFVIDKFPISRPNLTFSTLTVSNMSPEDSSIYLCSVMGQDTEAFFGQGTRLTVV.

The table lists this clonotype with a count of one. The chain couples TRBV7-3 to TRBJ2-3; D uncertain. The V gene's germline CDR1 is SGHTA and CDR2 FQGTGA. The CDR3 is made up of 12 amino acids. Deletions cut 5 bases from V and 5 bases from J, with 8 bases between. CDR3 nucleotide sequence: TGTGCCAGCAGCCGGCCTGGAGATACGCAGTATTTT. It codes for CASSRPGDTQYF.

This clonotype was observed a few times. The rearrangement uses TRBV7-6 and TRBJ2-7; D unclear. Germline V lookup: CDR1 SGHVS, CDR2 FNYEAQ. Trimming removed 0 bases at V and 5 bases at J, with 8 bases between. The length of the CDR3 is 13 residues. This chain's CDR3 is CASSLAGSHEQYF. In DNA form, the CDR3 reads TGTGCCAGCAGCTTAGCAGGGTCCCACGAGCAGTACTTC.

V usage is TRBV4-1 and J usage is TRBJ1-2; no clear D. V lost 2 bases and J lost 1, with 17 bases in between. The CDR3 length is 17 residues. Germline loops: CDR1 MGHRA, CDR2 YSYEKL. CDR3: CASSQTLQQSGNYGYTF. For the CDR3, the DNA is TGCGCCAGCAGCCAAACTTTACAGCAGTCGGGTAACTATGGCTACACCTTC.

J is TRBJ2-7 and V is TRBV28; D is possibly TRBD2 (6 bases). CDR3 length: 12 amino acids. The germline gives CDR1 MDHEN, CDR2 SYDVKM. V lost 7 bases to trimming and J lost 3 bases, with 10 bases between them. CDR3 nucleotide sequence: TGTGCCAGCACCCGACTAGACTACGAGCAGTACTTC. Translation: CASTRLDYEQYF.

This clonotype was seen a single time. The V gene is TRBV20-1, the J gene TRBJ2-7; D call uncertain. Germline loops: CDR1 DFQATT, CDR2 SNEGSKA (reference sequence). The CDR3 is 13 amino acids. V lost 6 bases and J lost 1, with 13 bases in between. The CDR3 sequence is CSARTSASYEQYF. In DNA, the CDR3 is TGCAGTGCGAGGACCAGCGCGTCCTACGAGCAGTACTTC.

The genes are TRBV20-1 and TRBJ2-7, with D unclear. Germline assignment: CDR1 DFQATT and CDR2 SNEGSKA (reference sequence). Deletions cut 3 bases from V and 2 bases from J, with 11 bases between. The CDR3 extends over 13 amino acids. CDR3 DNA sequence: TGCAGTGCTAGGGCGAAAGTCGCCTACGAGCAGTACTTC. Translation: CSARAKVAYEQYF.

The chain recombines TRBV12-3 or TRBV12-4 with TRBJ1-6; possibly TRBD1 for D (5 bases). The CDR3 is 16 amino acids. The germline V and J ends were trimmed by 6 bases and 5 bases, with 17 bases remaining between them. The CDR3 sequence is CASRTGGGRNNSPLHF. In DNA form, the CDR3 reads TGTGCCAGCAGGACGGGGGGGGGAAGGAATAATTCACCCCTCCACTTT.

CDR3 sequence (DNA): TGTGCCAGCAGTGAAGAACGGGGAGGCAACTATGGCTACACCTTC. Its translation: CASSEERGGNYGYTF. The gene calls are TRBV6-1 and TRBJ1-2, with D unresolved. The germline V gene encodes CDR1 MNHNS and CDR2 SASEGT. CDR3 length: 15 amino acids. The V end was cut by 1 base, the J end by 2 bases, with 11 bases between.

This clonotype showed up just once. The gene calls are TRBV7-9 and TRBJ2-1; perhaps TRBD1 as D (6 bases). TRBJ2-7 matches the DNA end more closely, so the J call is doubtful. The length of the CDR3 is 14 residues. Germline V gene data show CDR1 as SEHNR and CDR2 as FQNEAQ (reference sequence). In DNA, the CDR3 is TGTGCCAGCAGCTCTCCACCGGGACACTACGAGCAGTACTTC. Its translation is CASSSPPGHYEQYF.

The chain carries TRBV14 and TRBJ2-2; possible D gene TRBD1, 6 bases. CDR1 and CDR2 (germline): SGHDN, FVKESK. CDR3 length equals 14 residues. The ends were cut back, 9 bases at V and 3 bases at J, with 14 bases in the middle. The CDR3 reads CASRGQLYTGELFF. In DNA, the CDR3 is TGTGCCAGTCGGGGACAACTCTACACCGGGGAGCTGTTTTTT. Variable domain in full (rest from reference TRBV14 and TRBJ2-2): EAGVTQFPSHSVIEKGQTVTLRCDPISGHDNLYWYRRVMGKEIKFLLHFVKESKQDESGMPNNRFLAERTGGTYSTLKVQPAELEDSGVYFCASRGQLYTGELFFGEGSRLTVL.

This clonotype appeared a few times. CDR3 DNA: TGTGCCAGCAGTGCACCCGGACAGACCTATGGCTACACCTTC. It codes for CASSAPGQTYGYTF. V gene TRBV27 combines with J gene TRBJ1-2; the D gene is possibly TRBD1 (6 bases). V was clipped by 5 bases and J by 4 bases, with 14 bases between them. This CDR3 is built from 14 residues. Germline V CDR1 and CDR2: MNHEY, SMNVEV (reference sequence).

This chain links TRBV27 with TRBJ1-1; a weak D match, TRBD1 (5 bases). The V end lost 6 bases, the J end lost 1 base, and 15 bases lay between the germline ends. CDR3 length equals 15 residues. Germline CDR1 and CDR2: MNHEY and SMNVEV (reference sequence). The CDR3 DNA is TGTGCCAGCAGCTCGACCGGGGCGTCGAACACTGAAGCTTTCTTT. Translated: CASSSTGASNTEAFF.

There are a few counts of this clonotype. CDR3 coding DNA: TGTGCCAGCAGGGGGCAGATCGAGCAGTACTTC. Protein sequence: CASRGQIEQYF. V and J are TRBV12-3 or TRBV12-4 and TRBJ2-7, with TRBD1 as a possible D gene (5 bases). The CDR3 length is 11 residues. Trimming took 6 bases from V and 6 from J, leaving 9 bases between them.

The gene calls are TRBV4-1 and TRBJ2-5; TRBD2 might be the D (5 bases). This CDR3 is built from 12 residues. Per the germline V gene, CDR1 is MGHRA and CDR2 is YSYEKL. The V gene lost 4 bases and the J gene lost 13 bases, with 16 bases spanning the gap. CDR3 nucleotides: TGCGCCAGCAGCCTCCGGGCCGCAGAGGGGTACTTC. It is translated as CASSLRAAEGYF.

V and J are TRBV7-3 and TRBJ2-1, with D tentatively TRBD2 (6 bases). The ends were cut back, 5 bases at V and 8 bases at J, with 22 bases in the middle. The CDR3 is 16 amino acids. The germline CDR1 and CDR2 sequences are SGHTA and FQGTGA. As DNA, the CDR3 is TGTGCCAGCAGCCCGGAGGGGACGGTGGGGAGTCATGAGCAGTTCTTC. As protein: CASSPEGTVGSHEQFF. Full variable domain (missing parts from reference TRBV7-3 and TRBJ2-1): GAGVSQTPSNKVTEKGKYVELRCDPISGHTALYWYRQSLGQGPEFLIYFQGTGAADDSGLPNDRFFAVRPEGSVSTLKIQRTERGDSAVYLCASSPEGTVGSHEQFFGPGTRLTVL.

The CDR3 sequence: CSATGLGNTEAFF. The CDR3 DNA sequence: TGCAGTGCTACCGGATTGGGGAACACTGAAGCTTTCTTT. The chain recombines TRBV20-1 with TRBJ1-1; D ambiguous. Germline V gene data show CDR1 as DFQATT and CDR2 as SNEGSKA (reference sequence). CDR3 size: 13 residues. The ends were cut back, 4 bases at V and 1 base at J, with 10 bases in the middle.

The rearrangement uses TRBV10-2 and TRBJ2-3; TRBD2 might be the D (5 bases). The V end was cut by 7 bases, the J end by 2 bases, with 13 bases between. CDR1 and CDR2 (germline): WSHSY, SAAADI. CDR3 length: 14 amino acids. For the CDR3, the DNA is TGCGCCAGCAAAGTCCGGGGAGCCACAGATACGCAGTATTTT. It specifies CASKVRGATDTQYF.

This clonotype came up a few times. The chain links TRBV20-1 to TRBJ2-1; unclear D gene. V lost 5 bases and J 1 base, leaving 9 bases between the germline ends. Per the germline V gene, CDR1 is DFQATT and CDR2 is SNEGSKA (reference sequence). This CDR3 is built from 13 residues. The CDR3 reads CSASRSSYNEQFF. The CDR3 DNA reads as TGCAGTGCTTCTCGGAGTTCCTACAATGAGCAGTTCTTC.